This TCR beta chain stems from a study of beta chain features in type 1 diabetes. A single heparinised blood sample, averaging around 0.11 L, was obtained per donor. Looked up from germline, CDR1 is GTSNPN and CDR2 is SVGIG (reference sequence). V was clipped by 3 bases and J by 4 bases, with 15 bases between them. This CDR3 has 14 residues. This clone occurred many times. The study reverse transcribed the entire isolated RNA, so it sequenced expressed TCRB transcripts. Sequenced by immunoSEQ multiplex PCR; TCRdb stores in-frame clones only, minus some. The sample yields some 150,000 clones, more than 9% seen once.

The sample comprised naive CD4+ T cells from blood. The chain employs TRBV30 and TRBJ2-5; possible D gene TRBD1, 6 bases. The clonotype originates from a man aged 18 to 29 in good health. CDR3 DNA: TGTGCCTGGAGATCCCCGGGACACGGAGAGACCCAGTACTTC. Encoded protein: CAWRSPGHGETQYF.